Presented here are 13 T cell receptor beta chains from one specimen sequenced in a study of blood T cell repertoires in COVID-19. Here immunoSEQ multiplex PCR was the method, and the copy in TCRdb shows in-frame clones only, minus some. Of about 190,000 clones in the sample, about nine tenths were seen once. Source material: peripheral blood. The receptors shown here come from a young man with acute or convalescent COVID-19.

The chain employs TRBV2 and TRBJ2-2; 7 bases are a match to TRBD2. The V gene end was trimmed by 1 base and the J gene end by 9 bases; junction bases not matched to a gene: 8. The CDR3 loop spans 15 amino acids. Germline V gene data show CDR1 as SNHLY and CDR2 as FYNNEI. The CDR3 DNA reads as TGTGCCAGCAGTGAAGAGGCTAGCGGAGTCAGGGAGCTGTTTTTT. It yields the protein CASSEEASGVRELFF.

The gene calls are TRBV6-5 and TRBJ1-4, with TRBD1 identical over 7 bases. The germline gives CDR1 MNHEY, CDR2 SVGAGI. J lost 8 bases, V lost 4 bases, and 7 bases had no gene match. The CDR3 sequence is 14 residues long. The CDR3 DNA sequence: TGTGCCAGCAGTTCGACAGGGACTGGCGAAAAACTGTTTTTT. Translated: CASSSTGTGEKLFF.

V and J are TRBV6-5 and TRBJ2-3; 9 nucleotides agree with TRBD1. V trimming: 6 bases; J trimming: 0 bases; junction bases outside the gene matches: 4. From germline, CDR1 is MNHEY and CDR2 SVGAGI. CDR3 length equals 15 residues. Written as DNA, the CDR3 is TGTGCCAGCAGAAGGACAGGGGCTAGCACAGATACGCAGTATTTT. It specifies CASRRTGASTDTQYF.

V is TRBV30 and J is TRBJ2-3; TRBD1 agrees at 10 bases. Germline V lookup: CDR1 GTSNPN, CDR2 SVGIG (reference sequence). This CDR3 region has 17 residues. The V segment lost 1 base and the J segment 4 bases; nucleotides outside the gene matches: 11. The CDR3 loop reads CAWSGRQGAERADTQYF. The CDR3 DNA follows: TGTGCCTGGAGTGGTCGACAGGGGGCTGAGAGGGCAGATACGCAGTATTTT.

The V call is TRBV5-4, the J call TRBJ2-1; D remains unclear. The CDR3 consists of 17 residues. In germline, CDR1 is SGHNT, CDR2 YYREEE (reference sequence). V was clipped by 3 bases and J by 3 bases, with 19 bases between them. The CDR3 is CASSSERDTLYYNEQFF. The CDR3 DNA reads as TGTGCCAGCAGCTCAGAGAGAGACACCCTTTACTACAATGAGCAGTTCTTC. Full variable domain (remainder filled in from reference TRBV5-4 and TRBJ2-1): ETGVTQSPTHLIKTRGQQVTLRCSSQSGHNTVSWYQQALGQGPQFIFQYYREEENGRGNFPPRFSGLQFPNYSSELNVNALELDDSALYLCASSSERDTLYYNEQFFGPGTRLTVL.

The V gene is TRBV29-1, the J gene TRBJ1-1; a possible D gene is TRBD1 (5 bases). CDR1 and CDR2 from the germline V gene are SQVTM and ANQGSEA. V dropped 7 bases and J dropped 7 bases, with 16 bases sitting between them. CDR3 length: 12 amino acids. The CDR3 DNA reads as TGCAGCGGCCGACTGGGGCAGGGTGAAGCTTTCTTT. This sequence encodes CSGRLGQGEAFF.

The chain uses TRBV28 and TRBJ2-7; 7 nucleotides align to TRBD1. The length of the CDR3 is 14 residues. V shed 5 bases, J shed 0 bases, and the junction held 4 bases outside the gene matches. Germline assignment: CDR1 MDHEN and CDR2 SYDVKM. CDR3 nucleotides: TGTGCCAGCAGTGACAGGGTGAGCTCCTACGAGCAGTACTTC. Translation gives CASSDRVSSYEQYF. Supplemented by reference TRBV28 and TRBJ2-7, the full variable domain reads DVKVTQSSRYLVKRTGEKVFLECVQDMDHENMFWYRQDPGLGLRLIYFSYDVKMKEKGDIPEGYSVSREKKERFSLILESASTNQTSMYLCASSDRVSSYEQYFGPGTRLTVT.

The gene calls are TRBV4-1 and TRBJ2-1; the match to TRBD2 covers 7 bases. CDR1 and CDR2 (germline): MGHRA, YSYEKL. J lost 2 bases, V lost 8 bases, and 18 bases had no gene match. This CDR3 has 18 residues. The CDR3 region has the DNA TGCGCCAGCGCAAAGGGAACAAGTGGACTAGGACCCTACAATGAGCAGTTCTTC. Amino acid sequence: CASAKGTSGLGPYNEQFF.

J is TRBJ2-5 and V is TRBV3-1 (or the pseudogene TRBV3-2), with a weak D call TRBD2 (7 bases). Germline CDR1 LGHDT, CDR2 YNNKEL (reference sequence). Trimming took off 1 base at V and 2 bases at J, with 14 bases between the two ends. The CDR3 is 16 residues long. CDR3 in DNA: TGTGCCAGCAGCCAAGGTAGGGGGGGCCTACAAGAGACCCAGTACTTC. It yields the protein CASSQGRGGLQETQYF.

This chain connects TRBV28 to TRBJ2-1, with TRBD1 identical over 9 bases. The ends lost 2 bases at V and 4 bases at J; junction bases unmatched: 6. The CDR3 is made up of 16 amino acids. Germline V lookup: CDR1 MDHEN, CDR2 SYDVKM. The CDR3 loop is CASSLRTGALYNEQFF. CDR3 coding DNA: TGTGCCAGCAGTTTAAGGACAGGGGCGCTTTACAATGAGCAGTTCTTC.

V usage is TRBV19 and J usage is TRBJ1-1; D remains ambiguous. Per germline, CDR1 LNHDA and CDR2 SQIVND (reference sequence). Trimming shortened V by 5 bases and J by 6 bases, and 19 bases separated the two germline ends. This CDR3 has 15 residues. CDR3 sequence: CASSPPVLVRPEAFF. For the CDR3, the DNA is TGTGCCAGTAGTCCCCCGGTCCTAGTGAGGCCTGAAGCTTTCTTT.

This rearrangement joins TRBV30 to TRBJ2-7; no clear D gene. Per germline, CDR1 GTSNPN and CDR2 SVGIG (reference sequence). The V end was cut by 3 bases, the J end by 2 bases, with 14 bases between. This CDR3 has 14 amino acids. CDR3 nucleotides: TGTGCCTGGAGATTTCCGGCAGGCCCCTACGAGCAGTACTTC. This sequence encodes CAWRFPAGPYEQYF.

The chain couples TRBV5-1 to TRBJ1-1; no clear D. The V end was cut by 0 bases, the J end by 3 bases, with 9 bases between. This CDR3 comprises 14 residues. Germline V gene sequence: CDR1 SGHRS, CDR2 YFSETQ. The CDR3 here is CASSLGGQYTEAFF. CDR3 bases: TGCGCCAGCAGCTTGGGCGGGCAGTACACTGAAGCTTTCTTT.